Included here is one T cell receptor (beta chain) sequence, with context. The CDR3 spans 11 residues. Looked up from germline, CDR1 is LGHDT and CDR2 is YNNKEL (reference sequence). These data are taken from a study of T cells expressing NK-cell markers. Study overall: The TCR beta repertoires were obtained from sorted CD3+CD56+NKG2C+, CD3+CD56+NKG2C- and CD3+CD56-NKG2C+ T cells. Most of the eight sequenced donors tested HCMV-seropositive; one tested seronegative.

UMIs accompanied the 5'RACE template switching by which TCR beta cDNA was made. After re-calling the 5' RACE reads, TCRdb lists one entry per CDR3 protein, DNA absent. The sample has roughly 450,000 distinct CDR3 sequences. The sequencing input was blood T cells: a sorted CD56 or NKG2C T cell subset, CD4+ or CD8+ T cells, or bulk PBMC T cells (not recorded which). This TCR derives from a woman aged 50 to 60 in good health. This chain links TRBV3-1 with TRBJ2-1; TCRdb's D call of TRBD1 is untestable without DNA. CDR3 sequence reads: CASSQVGMLVF.